These T cell receptor beta chains were read from a single sample in a study of OX40 agonist ivuxolimab in advanced cancers. Method: immunoSEQ multiplex PCR; TCRdb's copy keeps in-frame clones and lacks some. Of fewer than 100,000 clones in the sample, about 80% were seen once. The specimen comprised CD4+ or CD8+ T cells sorted from blood, sampled in a trial of the OX40 agonist ivuxolimab. These receptors were taken from an adult with an advanced solid tumor such as melanoma, head and neck, liver or kidney cancer. Both conserved end residues are part of each CDR3. The order of the fields is CDR3 DNA, CDR3 protein, D gene, V gene, clone size, J gene. The D gene is left open where the match is weak. Only part of the rows carry a size: once, few, many, or a class if the clone is expanded.

TGCGCCAGCAGCCTACAGTACAATGAGCAGTTCTTC,CASSLQYNEQFF,NA,TRBV5-1,once,TRBJ2-1
TGTGCCAGTGGGAGGGAGTTCGACGAGCAGTACTTC,CASGREFDEQYF,TRBD2,TRBV5-5,NA,TRBJ2-7
TGTGCCAGCAGCCTCCGAAACAGGGGGTTGCAGTATTTT,CASSLRNRGLQYF,TRBD1,TRBV27,NA,TRBJ2-3
TGTGCCAGCAGGCTGGGGGGGGTTAGCCAGCCCCAGCATTTT,CASRLGGVSQPQHF,NA,TRBV5-8,NA,TRBJ1-5
TGTGCCAGCTCACCAAGACAGCTCACTGAAGCTTTCTTT,CASSPRQLTEAFF,NA,TRBV18,few,TRBJ1-1
TGTGCCAGCAACTACAGGGGGCGCGACGCAGATACGCAGTATTTT,CASNYRGRDADTQYF,TRBD1,TRBV7-2,once,TRBJ2-3
TGCGCCAGCAGCCGGGACAGAATAGAGACCCAGTACTTC,CASSRDRIETQYF,TRBD1,TRBV4-3,NA,TRBJ2-5
TGTGCCAGCAGTTTTCGGGCCCGGGGCAACATTCAGTACTTC,CASSFRARGNIQYF,NA,TRBV6-5,NA,TRBJ2-4
TGTGCCAGCAGTTTATTAACGCAGGTCCAAGAGACCCAGTACTTC,CASSLLTQVQETQYF,NA,TRBV28,NA,TRBJ2-5
TGTGCCAGTAGTATTACAGGGAACTCACCCCTCCACTTT,CASSITGNSPLHF,NA,TRBV19,NA,TRBJ1-6
TGTGCCAGCAGCTTGGGGAGCGCTGGAAACACCATATATTTT,CASSLGSAGNTIYF,NA,TRBV5-4,NA,TRBJ1-3
TGTGCCAGCTCACCACGGGCTACGGCTAGCACAGATACGCAGTATTTT,CASSPRATASTDTQYF,NA,TRBV18,once,TRBJ2-3
TGCGCCAGCAGCTTGGGCAACAGGGGGGTCGTGAACACTGAAGCTTTCTTT,CASSLGNRGVVNTEAFF,TRBD1,TRBV5-1,NA,TRBJ1-1
TGCGCCAGCAGCCAAGAGGGCACGCCGTATAGCAATCAGCCCCAGCATTTT,CASSQEGTPYSNQPQHF,NA,TRBV4-1,NA,TRBJ1-5
TGTGCCAGTAGTAGGAATTTACCGAATTCACCCCTCCACTTT,CASSRNLPNSPLHF,NA,TRBV19,few,TRBJ1-6
TGTGCCAGCAGCTTGGGTGCCACGGTAGGCTTCGAGCAGTACTTC,CASSLGATVGFEQYF,NA,TRBV5-5,NA,TRBJ2-7
TGTGCCAGCAGTTTACAGAGGAACACTGAAGCTTTCTTT,CASSLQRNTEAFF,NA,TRBV27,few,TRBJ1-1
TGTGCCAGCAGCCGAACTAGCGGAGGTAATGAGCAGTTCTTC,CASSRTSGGNEQFF,TRBD2,TRBV5-6,NA,TRBJ2-1